This TCR beta chain was captured by sequencing in a study of T cells in localized non-small cell lung cancer. Findings of the study overall: Tumor samples were not multi-region, leaving intratumor heterogeneity unexcluded. In adjacent lung, a median roughly 57 of the top 100 tumor clones were found. Higher blood T cell density tracked longer overall survival. Uninvolved nearby lung showed the greatest T cell clonality, exceeding that found in tumor.

This CDR3 region has 17 residues. Losses at the gene ends were 4 bases for V and 2 bases for J; bases not matched to a gene: 9. Germline CDR1 KGHSH, CDR2 LQKENI. Data came from immunoSEQ multiplex PCR; TCRdb stores just in-frame clones and leaves some out. The repertoire has about 78,000 clones, about 83% of them found once; the top ten carry over 2.5%. The count of this clone is one. Antigen specificity is unknown. The V and J genes are TRBV18 and TRBJ2-1; 9 bases are a match to TRBD2. The clonotype comes from a man between 40 and 70 years old with stage I lung adenocarcinoma. The sequences come from peripheral blood, collected before any cancer treatment. The CDR3 loop reads CASSLFSGSPPYNEQFF. Here the CDR3 DNA reads TGTGCCAGCTCACTTTTTAGCGGGAGCCCCCCCTACAATGAGCAGTTCTTC.